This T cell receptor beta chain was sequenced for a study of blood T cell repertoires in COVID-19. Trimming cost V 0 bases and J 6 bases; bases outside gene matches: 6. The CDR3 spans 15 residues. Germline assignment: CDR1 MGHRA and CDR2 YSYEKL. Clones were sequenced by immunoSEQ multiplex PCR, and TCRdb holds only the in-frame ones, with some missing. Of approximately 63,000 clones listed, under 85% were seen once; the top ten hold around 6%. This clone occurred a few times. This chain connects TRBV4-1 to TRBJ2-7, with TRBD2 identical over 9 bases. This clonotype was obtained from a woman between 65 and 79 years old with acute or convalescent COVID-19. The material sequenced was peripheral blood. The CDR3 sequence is CASSQDPSSGSEQYF. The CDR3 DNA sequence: TGCGCCAGCAGCCAAGATCCTAGTAGCGGGAGCGAGCAGTACTTC.